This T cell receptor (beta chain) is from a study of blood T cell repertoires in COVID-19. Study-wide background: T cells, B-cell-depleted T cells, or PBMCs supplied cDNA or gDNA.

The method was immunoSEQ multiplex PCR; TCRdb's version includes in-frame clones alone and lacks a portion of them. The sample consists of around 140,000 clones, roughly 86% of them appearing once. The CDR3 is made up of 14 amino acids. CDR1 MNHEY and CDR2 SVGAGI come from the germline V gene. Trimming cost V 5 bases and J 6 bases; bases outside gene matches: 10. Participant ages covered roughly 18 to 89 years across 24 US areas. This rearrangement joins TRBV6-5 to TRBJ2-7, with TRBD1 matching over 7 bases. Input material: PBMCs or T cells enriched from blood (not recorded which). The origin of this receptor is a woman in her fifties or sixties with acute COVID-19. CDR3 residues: CASSTGTVPPEQYF. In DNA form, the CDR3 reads TGTGCCAGCAGTACCGGGACAGTCCCTCCCGAGCAGTACTTC.